These 16 T cell receptor beta chains share one sample of origin, sequenced in a study of blood T cell repertoires in COVID-19. Libraries were prepared by immunoSEQ multiplex PCR; TCRdb keeps only in-frame clonotypes and omits some of them. This repertoire shows 9,500 to 15,000 clones, about 88% found once; its top ten account for around 13%. Input material: peripheral blood. These TCRs come from a man in his sixties or seventies with active COVID-19.

The gene calls are TRBV6-2 or TRBV6-3 and TRBJ1-2; the D is unclear. This CDR3 spans 13 amino acids. Germline CDR1 is MNHEY and CDR2 is SVGEGT. Between the trimmed V and J ends, which lost 5 bases and 6 bases, there was a span of 13 bases. CDR3 bases: TGTGCCAGCAGTCCACGGGGATCCCATGGCTACACCTTC. Translated: CASSPRGSHGYTF.

This clone was seen just once. The V gene is TRBV10-2, the J gene TRBJ2-7, with D possibly matching TRBD1 (6 bases). CDR1 and CDR2 (germline): WSHSY, SAAADI. The CDR3 spans 13 residues. V gave up 5 bases and J gave up 3 bases, with 11 bases separating them. DNA of the CDR3: TGCGCCAGCAGTCAGACAGGCAACTACGAGCAGTACTTC. It specifies CASSQTGNYEQYF.

V gene TRBV6-2 or TRBV6-3 combines with J gene TRBJ1-5, with D possibly TRBD1 on 5 matching bases. Germline CDR1 and CDR2: MNHEY and SVGEGT. CDR3 length: 14 residues. V was trimmed by 3 bases and J by 1 base, leaving 7 bases between them. The CDR3 DNA follows: TGTGCCAGCAGTTATCGGGGGAGCAATCAGCCCCAGCATTTT. Translated, it gives CASSYRGSNQPQHF.

V gene TRBV7-2 combines with J gene TRBJ2-4, with D maybe TRBD1 (5 bases). Trimming removed 3 bases at V and 8 bases at J, with 8 bases between. The CDR3 contains 12 residues. Germline V gene lookup returns CDR1 SGHTA and CDR2 FQGNSA. The chain's CDR3 is CASSFGQDIQYF. The CDR3 DNA reads as TGTGCCAGCAGCTTTGGACAAGACATTCAGTACTTC. Full variable domain (remainder filled in from reference TRBV7-2 and TRBJ2-4): GAGVSQSPSNKVTEKGKDVELRCDPISGHTALYWYRQSLGQGLEFLIYFQGNSAPDKSGLPSDRFSAERTGGSVSTLTIQRTQQEDSAVYLCASSFGQDIQYFGAGTRLSVL.

The gene calls are TRBV6-5 and TRBJ2-7; possibly TRBD1 for D (5 bases). CDR3 length equals 13 residues. Trimming removed 6 bases from V and 4 bases from J, with 13 bases in between. Looked up from germline, CDR1 is MNHEY and CDR2 is SVGAGI. The chain's CDR3 is CASRPDRIYEQYF. The CDR3 region has the DNA TGTGCCAGCAGACCAGACAGAATTTACGAGCAGTACTTC.

The genes are TRBV9 and TRBJ2-3; TRBD2 agrees at 9 bases. This CDR3 region has 17 residues. The germline CDR1 and CDR2 sequences are SGDLS and YYNGEE. V lost 0 bases and J lost 1; bases outside the gene matches: 6. The CDR3 loop reads CASSVALAGAGTDTQYF. The DNA for the CDR3 is TGTGCCAGCAGCGTAGCATTAGCGGGAGCGGGCACAGATACGCAGTATTTT.

Comment on this clone: At one end, the junction sequence differs from germline, possibly due to a read error. The same CDR3 can be traced to other DNA sequences in this sample. The chain has TRBV5-4 and TRBJ2-7; D might be TRBD2 (5 bases). CDR3 length equals 15 residues. Germline V CDR1 and CDR2: SGHNT, YYREEE (reference sequence). The CDR3 nucleotides are TGTGCCAGTAGCTTTTTCGGGCCCCTCCCGGGGGAGCAGTACTTC. It specifies CASSFFGPLPGEQYF.

The rearrangement uses TRBV19 and TRBJ2-7, with unresolved D. The V gene's germline CDR1 is LNHDA and CDR2 SQIVND (reference sequence). The length of the CDR3 is 14 residues. V was cut by 5 bases and J by 1 base, with 12 bases left in between. CDR3 amino acids: CASSPAHGSYEQYF. The DNA for the CDR3 is TGTGCCAGTAGTCCGGCCCACGGGTCCTACGAGCAGTACTTC.

The rearrangement uses TRBV6-1 and TRBJ1-1; D ambiguous. This CDR3 is built from 14 residues. V lost 2 bases and J 1 base, leaving 8 bases between the germline ends. CDR1 and CDR2 from the germline V gene are MNHNS and SASEGT. This chain's CDR3 is CASSEYRQNTEAFF. In DNA, the CDR3 is TGTGCCAGCAGTGAATATCGACAGAACACTGAAGCTTTCTTT.

The genes are TRBV27 and TRBJ1-6; possible D gene TRBD1, 5 bases. CDR3 length: 17 residues. CDR1 and CDR2 (germline): MNHEY, SMNVEV (reference sequence). V was clipped by 2 bases and J by 10 bases, with 21 bases between them. Written as DNA, the CDR3 is TGTGCCAGCAGTTTAAAGAGTTCACCAACAGGTCACTCACCCCTCCACTTT. Translation: CASSLKSSPTGHSPLHF.

The V and J genes are TRBV7-9 and TRBJ2-1; TRBD1 is a possible D gene (5 bases). This CDR3 region has 14 residues. In germline, CDR1 is SEHNR, CDR2 FQNEAQ (reference sequence). The V end was cut by 6 bases, the J end by 6 bases, with 15 bases between. The CDR3 loop reads CASSPLGDSNEQFF. The CDR3 bases are TGTGCCAGCAGTCCCCTAGGGGATTCCAATGAGCAGTTCTTC.

J is TRBJ2-7 and V is TRBV30; possibly TRBD1 for D (6 bases). The germline gives CDR1 GTSNPN, CDR2 SVGIG (reference sequence). V lost 3 bases, J lost 8 bases, and 23 bases lay in between. The CDR3 has 15 amino acids. DNA for the CDR3: TGTGCCTGGAGGAACAGGGTAATGGGGGTTACGAAGCAGTACTTC. Encoded protein: CAWRNRVMGVTKQYF.

The V and J genes are TRBV6-5 and TRBJ1-6; 7 bases are shared with TRBD1. The germline CDR1 and CDR2 sequences are MNHEY and SVGAGI. V was clipped by 4 bases and J by 9 bases; unmatched bases: 12. The CDR3 length is 16 residues. For the CDR3, the DNA is TGTGCCAGCAGTTCGCCCATACAGGGGTCTGCTTCACCCCTCCACTTT. It translates to CASSSPIQGSASPLHF.

This chain links TRBV11-3 with TRBJ2-7, with D tentatively TRBD1 (5 bases). V shed 5 bases and J shed 4 bases, with 9 bases lying between them. Germline V CDR1 and CDR2: SGHNT, YENEEA. This CDR3 is 12 amino acids long. CDR3 residues: CASSLDSYEQYF. The CDR3 DNA follows: TGTGCCAGCAGCCTTGACAGTTACGAGCAGTACTTC. The entire variable domain, with the rest obtained from reference TRBV11-3 and TRBJ2-7, is as follows: EAGVVQSPRYKIIEKKQPVAFWCNPISGHNTLYWYLQNLGQGPELLIRYENEEAVDDSQLPKDRFSAERLKGVDSTLKIQPAELGDSAVYLCASSLDSYEQYFGPGTRLTVT.

This sequence joins TRBV7-3 and TRBJ2-3; weak D call: TRBD2 (6 bases). CDR3 size: 16 residues. V shed 5 bases and J shed 1 base, with 16 bases lying between them. In germline, CDR1 is SGHTA, CDR2 FQGTGA. The CDR3 nucleotides are TGTGCCAGCAGCCCCGAGGCGGGCGGGGGCACAGATACGCAGTATTTT. It yields the protein CASSPEAGGGTDTQYF.

V usage is TRBV7-8 and J usage is TRBJ1-2; 7 bases map to TRBD1. From germline, CDR1 is SGHVS and CDR2 FQNEAQ. J lost 5 bases, V lost 0 bases, and 6 bases had no gene match. The CDR3 covers 15 residues. The chain's CDR3 is CASSLAGTAGYGYTF. The DNA for the CDR3 is TGTGCCAGCAGCTTAGCGGGGACAGCCGGATATGGCTACACCTTC.